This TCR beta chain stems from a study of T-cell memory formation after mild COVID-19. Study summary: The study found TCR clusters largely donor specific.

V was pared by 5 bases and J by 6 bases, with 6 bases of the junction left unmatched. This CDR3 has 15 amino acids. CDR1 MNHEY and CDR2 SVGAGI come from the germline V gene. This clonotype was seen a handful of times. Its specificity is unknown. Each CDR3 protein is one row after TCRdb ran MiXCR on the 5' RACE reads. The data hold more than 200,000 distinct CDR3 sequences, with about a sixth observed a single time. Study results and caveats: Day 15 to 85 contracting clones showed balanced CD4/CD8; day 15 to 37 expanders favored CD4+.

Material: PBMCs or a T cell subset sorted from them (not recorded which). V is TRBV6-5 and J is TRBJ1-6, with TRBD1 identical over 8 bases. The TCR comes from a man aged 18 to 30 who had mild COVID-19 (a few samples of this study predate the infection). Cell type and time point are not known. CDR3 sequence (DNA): TGTGCCAGCAGTCGAAGACAGGGGAGTAATTCACCCCTCCACTTT. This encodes CASSRRQGSNSPLHF.